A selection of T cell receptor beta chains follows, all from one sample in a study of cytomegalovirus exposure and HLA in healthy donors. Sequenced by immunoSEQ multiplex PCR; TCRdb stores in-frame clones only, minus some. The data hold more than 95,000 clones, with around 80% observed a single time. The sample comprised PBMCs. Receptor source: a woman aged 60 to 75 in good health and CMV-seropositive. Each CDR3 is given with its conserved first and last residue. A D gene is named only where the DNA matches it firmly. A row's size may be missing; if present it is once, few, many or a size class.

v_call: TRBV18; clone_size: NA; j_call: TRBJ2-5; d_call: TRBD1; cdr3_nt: TGTGCCAGCTCATTATCCGGGACAGGGGTACGAGAGACCCAGTACTTC; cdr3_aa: CASSLSGTGVRETQYF
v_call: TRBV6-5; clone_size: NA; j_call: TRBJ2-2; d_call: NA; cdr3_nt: TGTGCCAGCAGTCAACCGGGACATGACGGTCGCGAGCTGTTTTTT; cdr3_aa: CASSQPGHDGRELFF
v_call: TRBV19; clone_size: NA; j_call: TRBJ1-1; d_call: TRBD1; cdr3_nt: TGTGCCAGTAGTATTTGGGACAGGGGAGTTAAGGACACTGAAGCTTTCTTT; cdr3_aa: CASSIWDRGVKDTEAFF
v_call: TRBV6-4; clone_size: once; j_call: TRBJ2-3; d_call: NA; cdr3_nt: TGTGCCAGCAGTGAAGGCCGAGGGACTGGGTCAGATACGCAGTATTTT; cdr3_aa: CASSEGRGTGSDTQYF
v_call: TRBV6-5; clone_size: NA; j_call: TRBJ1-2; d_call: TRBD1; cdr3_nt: TGTGCCAGCAGTTACAACGGACAGGGGCTAAAGGGCTACACCTTC; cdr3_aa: CASSYNGQGLKGYTF
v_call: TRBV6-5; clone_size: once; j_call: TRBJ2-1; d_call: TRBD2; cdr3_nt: TGTGCCAGCAGTTACGGGACTAGCGGATACAATGAGCAGTTCTTC; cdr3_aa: CASSYGTSGYNEQFF
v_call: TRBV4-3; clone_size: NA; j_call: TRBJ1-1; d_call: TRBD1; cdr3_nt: TGCGCCAGCAGCCAAGGACCGGGACAGAGGATGAACACTGAAGCTTTCTTT; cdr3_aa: CASSQGPGQRMNTEAFF
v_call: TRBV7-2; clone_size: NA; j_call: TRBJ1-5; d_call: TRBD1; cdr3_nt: TGTGCCAGCAGCTTAAGTTTGCAGGGGGATCAGCCCCAGCATTTT; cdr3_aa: CASSLSLQGDQPQHF
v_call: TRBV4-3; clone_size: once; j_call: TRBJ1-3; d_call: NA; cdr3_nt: TGCGCCAGCAGCCAAGAGGGGGGCTCTGGAAACACCATATATTTT; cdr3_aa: CASSQEGGSGNTIYF
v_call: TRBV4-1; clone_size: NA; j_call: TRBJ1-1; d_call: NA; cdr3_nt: TGCGCCAGCAGCCCCCAGTCGCAGGTAGCTGAAGCTTTCTTT; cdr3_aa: CASSPQSQVAEAFF
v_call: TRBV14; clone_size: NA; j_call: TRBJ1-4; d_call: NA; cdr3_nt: TGTGCCAGCAGCCGGGCTCTTCTCAGGGGTGAAAAACTGTTTTTT; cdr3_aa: CASSRALLRGEKLFF
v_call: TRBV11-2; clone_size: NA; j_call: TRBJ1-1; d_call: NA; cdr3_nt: TGTGCCAGCACCAATGCCAGTGGGGAGAAGGGGAACACTGAAGCTTTCTTT; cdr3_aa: CASTNASGEKGNTEAFF
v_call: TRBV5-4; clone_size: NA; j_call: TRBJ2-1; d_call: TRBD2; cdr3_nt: TGTGCCAGCAGCTTGGGTTATGTCTCAGCGGGAGGCCGCAATGAGCAGTTCTTC; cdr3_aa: CASSLGYVSAGGRNEQFF
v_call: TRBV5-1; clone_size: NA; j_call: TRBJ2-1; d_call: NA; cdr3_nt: TGCGCCAGCGGTCGCGGCGGCCACTCCTACAATGAGCAGTTCTTC; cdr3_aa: CASGRGGHSYNEQFF
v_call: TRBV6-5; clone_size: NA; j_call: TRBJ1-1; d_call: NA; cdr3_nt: TGTGCCAGCAGTTACGGCCGGAACACTGAAGCTTTCTTT; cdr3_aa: CASSYGRNTEAFF
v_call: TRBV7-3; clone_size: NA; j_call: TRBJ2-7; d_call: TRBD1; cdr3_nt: TGTGCCAGCAGCCCCGCCCTCGCCAGGGGGTTAGGCGAGCAGTACTTC; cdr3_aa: CASSPALARGLGEQYF
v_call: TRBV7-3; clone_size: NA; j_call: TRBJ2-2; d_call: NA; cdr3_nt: TGTGCCAGCAGCTCAGGGAACACCGGGGAGCTGTTTTTT; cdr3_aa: CASSSGNTGELFF
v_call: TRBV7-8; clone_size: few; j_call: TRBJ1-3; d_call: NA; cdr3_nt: TGTGCCAGCAGCCCAAGGGAGTTTAGCACCATATATTTT; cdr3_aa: CASSPREFSTIYF
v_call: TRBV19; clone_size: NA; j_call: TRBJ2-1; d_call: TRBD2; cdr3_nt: TGTGCCAGTAGTATAGATCACGGGAGGTCATACAATGAGCAGTTCTTC; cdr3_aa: CASSIDHGRSYNEQFF
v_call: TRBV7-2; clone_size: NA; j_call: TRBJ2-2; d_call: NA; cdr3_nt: TGTGCCAGCAGCTCCTTTAGTCTCGGGGAGCTGTTTTTT; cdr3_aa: CASSSFSLGELFF
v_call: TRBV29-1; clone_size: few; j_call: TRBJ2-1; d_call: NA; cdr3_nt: TGCAGCGCAGCGGCAGGGGTGTACAATGAGCAGTTCTTC; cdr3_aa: CSAAAGVYNEQFF
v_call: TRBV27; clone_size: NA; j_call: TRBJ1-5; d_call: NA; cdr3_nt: TGTGCCAGCAGGCGGGACAGCAATCAGCCCCAGCATTTT; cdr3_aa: CASRRDSNQPQHF
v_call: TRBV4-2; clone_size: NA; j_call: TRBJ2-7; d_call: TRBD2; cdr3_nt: TGTGCCAGCAGCCAGACTAGCGGATACTCCTACGAGCAGTACTTC; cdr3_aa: CASSQTSGYSYEQYF
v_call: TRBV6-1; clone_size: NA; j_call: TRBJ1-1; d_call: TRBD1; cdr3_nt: TGTGCCAGCAGTGCTGGGACAGGGGGAAGTGGGTCTCGCAACACTGAAGCTTTCTTT; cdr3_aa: CASSAGTGGSGSRNTEAFF
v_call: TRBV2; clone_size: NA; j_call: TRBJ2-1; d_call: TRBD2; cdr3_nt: TGTGCCAGCATCCCGTCAGCGGGAGACGGGAATGAGCAGTTCTTC; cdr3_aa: CASIPSAGDGNEQFF
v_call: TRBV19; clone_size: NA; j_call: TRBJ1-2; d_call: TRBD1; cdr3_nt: TGTGCCAGTAGTCACCGGGGACAGGCATCTTGGTATGGCTACACCTTC; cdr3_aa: CASSHRGQASWYGYTF
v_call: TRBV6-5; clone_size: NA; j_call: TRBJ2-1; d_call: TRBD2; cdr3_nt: TGTGCCAGCAGACTCGGACTAGCGGAGAACAATGAGCAGTTCTTC; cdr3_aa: CASRLGLAENNEQFF
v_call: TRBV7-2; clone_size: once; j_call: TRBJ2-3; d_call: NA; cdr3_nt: TGTGCCAGCAGCCCCAGGAAGGATACGCAGTATTTT; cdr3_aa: CASSPRKDTQYF
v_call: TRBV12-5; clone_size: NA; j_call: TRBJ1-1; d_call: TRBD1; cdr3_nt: TGTGCTAGTGTTATGGACAGGGCTGGAACTGAAGCTTTCTTT; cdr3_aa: CASVMDRAGTEAFF
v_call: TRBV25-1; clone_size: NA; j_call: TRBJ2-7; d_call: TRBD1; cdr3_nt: TGTGCCAGCAGTGAATCTCGGACAGGGGGCTCCTACGAGCAGTACTTC; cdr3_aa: CASSESRTGGSYEQYF
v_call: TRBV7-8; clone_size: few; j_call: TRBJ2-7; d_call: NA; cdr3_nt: TGTGCCAGCAGCACCAGGGGCTACGAGCAGTACTTC; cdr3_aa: CASSTRGYEQYF
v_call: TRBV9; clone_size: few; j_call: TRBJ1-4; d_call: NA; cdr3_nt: TGTGCCAGCAGCGCCGTGGGGGCCCCTAATGAAAAACTGTTTTTT; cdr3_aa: CASSAVGAPNEKLFF
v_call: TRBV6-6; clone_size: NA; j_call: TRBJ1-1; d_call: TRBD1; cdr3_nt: TGTGCCAGCAGTGGCCCGGGACAGACTTTAAACACTGAAGCTTTCTTT; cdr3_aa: CASSGPGQTLNTEAFF
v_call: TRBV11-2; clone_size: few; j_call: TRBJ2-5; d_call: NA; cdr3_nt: TGTGCCAGCAGCTTCCCAGGGACTGGGACGACCCAGTACTTC; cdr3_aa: CASSFPGTGTTQYF
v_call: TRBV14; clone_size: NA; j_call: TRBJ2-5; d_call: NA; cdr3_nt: TGTGCCAGCAGCCACGGGGGGCGAGTAAGGGAGACCCAGTACTTC; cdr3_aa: CASSHGGRVRETQYF
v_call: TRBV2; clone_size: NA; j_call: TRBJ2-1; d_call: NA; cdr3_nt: TGTGCCAGTAAACTACAGGGATCCCTCAGTGAGCAGTTCTTC; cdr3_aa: CASKLQGSLSEQFF
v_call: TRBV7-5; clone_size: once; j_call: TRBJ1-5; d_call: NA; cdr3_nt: TGTGTCAGAAGCTCTAAGGTTTACAGCTATAGCAATCAGCCCCAGCATTTT; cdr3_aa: CVRSSKVYSYSNQPQHF
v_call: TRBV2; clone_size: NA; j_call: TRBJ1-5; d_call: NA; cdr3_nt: TGTGCCAGCAGTGAAGCGCGGGGAGGAAGTCAGCCCCAGCATTTT; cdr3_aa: CASSEARGGSQPQHF
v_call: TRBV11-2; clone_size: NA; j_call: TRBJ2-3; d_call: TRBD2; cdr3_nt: TGTGCCAGCAGCTTAGGTATAGCGGGGGGCCGCACAGATACGCAGTATTTT; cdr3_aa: CASSLGIAGGRTDTQYF
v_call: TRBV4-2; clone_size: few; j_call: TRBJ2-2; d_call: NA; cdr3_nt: TGTGCCAGCAGTCGGGGGACCGGGGAGCTGTTTTTT; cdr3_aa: CASSRGTGELFF
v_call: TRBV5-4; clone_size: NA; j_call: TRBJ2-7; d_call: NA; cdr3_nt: TGTGCCAGCAGCTTAGAGGAGCCCCCCTACGAGCAGTACTTC; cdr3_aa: CASSLEEPPYEQYF
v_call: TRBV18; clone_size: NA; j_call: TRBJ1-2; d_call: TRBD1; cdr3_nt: TGTGCCAGCTCACCCGAAGGACAGGGGGTTGGCTACACCTTC; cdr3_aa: CASSPEGQGVGYTF